This T cell receptor beta chain was observed in a study of T-cell memory formation after mild COVID-19. Study-wide context: Among the donors, TCR clusters were largely specific to each donor.

Details on this clonotype: Its antigen remains unidentified.

TCRdb re-derived calls from the 5' RACE reads in MiXCR, one entry per CDR3 protein. The sample has approximately 150,000 distinct CDR3 sequences, 15% to 20% seen once. Study-wide findings and caveats: CD4+ contracting clones lay mainly in CM and EM, CD8+ ones in EMRA.

This CDR3 has 15 amino acids. Germline lookup yields CDR1 SGHVS and CDR2 FQNEAQ. V lost 1 base to trimming and J lost 3 bases, with 12 bases between them. The chain employs TRBV7-8 and TRBJ1-2, with D possibly matching TRBD1 (5 bases). Sequencing was performed on PBMCs or a T cell subset sorted from them (not recorded which). This receptor was taken from an adult woman who had mild COVID-19 (a few samples of this study predate the infection). Cell type and time point are not known. The CDR3 reads CASSLGLGEDYGYTF. The CDR3 DNA sequence: TGTGCCAGCAGCTTAGGGTTGGGGGAGGACTATGGCTACACCTTC.